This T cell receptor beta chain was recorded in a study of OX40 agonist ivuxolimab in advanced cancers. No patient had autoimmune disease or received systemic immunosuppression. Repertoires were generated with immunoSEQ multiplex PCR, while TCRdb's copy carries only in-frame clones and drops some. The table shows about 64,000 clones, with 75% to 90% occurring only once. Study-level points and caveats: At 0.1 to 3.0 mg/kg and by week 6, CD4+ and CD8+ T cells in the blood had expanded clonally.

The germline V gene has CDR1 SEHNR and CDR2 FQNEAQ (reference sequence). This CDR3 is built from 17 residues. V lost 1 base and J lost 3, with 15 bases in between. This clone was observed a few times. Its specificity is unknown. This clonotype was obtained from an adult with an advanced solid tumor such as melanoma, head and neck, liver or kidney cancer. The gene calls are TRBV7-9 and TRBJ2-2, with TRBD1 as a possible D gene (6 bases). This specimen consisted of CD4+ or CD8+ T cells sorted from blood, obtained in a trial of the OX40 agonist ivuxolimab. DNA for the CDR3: TGTGCCAGCAGCTTAGTTATAGTGTACAGGGACACCGGGGAGCTGTTTTTT. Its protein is CASSLVIVYRDTGELFF.